A single sample is the source of the 13 T cell receptor beta chains below, sequenced in a study of cytomegalovirus exposure and HLA in healthy donors. PCR employed 60 Vbeta and 13 Jbeta primers. Assay used: immunoSEQ multiplex PCR; TCRdb lists only in-frame clones, some missing. The repertoire holds 100,000 or so clones, with around 80% as singletons. Specimen: PBMCs. These receptors all stem from a middle-aged man in good health and CMV-seropositive.

The V call is TRBV6-5, the J call TRBJ2-7, with 10 bases identical to TRBD1. V shed 5 bases, J shed 6 bases, and the junction held 10 bases outside the gene matches. Germline loops: CDR1 MNHEY, CDR2 SVGAGI. The CDR3 has 15 amino acids. The CDR3, as DNA: TGTGCCAGCAGTCCTCAGGGGACAGGGGCGTCCGAGCAGTACTTC. Its translation: CASSPQGTGASEQYF.

This clone came up a few times. V usage is TRBV5-1 and J usage is TRBJ1-4; no clear D gene. The CDR3 extends over 15 amino acids. Between the trimmed V and J ends, which lost 0 bases and 4 bases, there was a span of 10 bases. CDR1 and CDR2 (germline): SGHRS, YFSETQ. The CDR3 protein is CASSLAGGNNEKLFF. In DNA form, the CDR3 reads TGCGCCAGCAGCTTGGCCGGCGGAAATAATGAAAAACTGTTTTTT.

This clone has just a few counts. The rearrangement links TRBV7-6 to TRBJ2-5; D gene uncertain. Trimming cost V 1 base and J 5 bases, with 11 bases left between them. This CDR3 spans 14 amino acids. The V gene's germline CDR1 is SGHVS and CDR2 FNYEAQ. The CDR3 spells CASSLGVLGETQYF. As DNA, the CDR3 is TGTGCCAGCAGCTTAGGAGTCCTCGGGGAGACCCAGTACTTC.

The V call is TRBV5-4, the J call TRBJ2-5; 7 bases agree with TRBD2. Trimming took 1 base from V and 4 from J; bases not matched to a gene: 7. Germline CDR1 SGHNT, CDR2 YYREEE (reference sequence). The CDR3 is 15 residues long. CDR3 nucleotide sequence: TGTGCCAGCAGCTTGAGCGGGGACGGGGTAGAGACCCAGTACTTC. Amino acid sequence: CASSLSGDGVETQYF. The whole variable domain, filled in from reference TRBV5-4 and TRBJ2-5, reads ETGVTQSPTHLIKTRGQQVTLRCSSQSGHNTVSWYQQALGQGPQFIFQYYREEENGRGNFPPRFSGLQFPNYSSELNVNALELDDSALYLCASSLSGDGVETQYFGPGTRLLVL.

The gene calls are TRBV30 and TRBJ1-6; D call uncertain. The length of the CDR3 is 13 residues. Germline V gene sequence: CDR1 GTSNPN, CDR2 SVGIG (reference sequence). Trimming removed 5 bases from V and 3 bases from J, with 8 bases in between. The CDR3 here is CAWSGNYNSPLHF. DNA for the CDR3: TGTGCCTGGTCCGGGAACTATAATTCACCCCTCCACTTT.

Comment on this clone: This sample includes further DNA sequences coding for the same CDR3. The chain uses TRBV10-3 and TRBJ1-2; 7 bases are shared with TRBD1. With 8 bases clipped from V and 7 bases from J, the junction kept 4 bases outside the gene matches. The germline V gene has CDR1 ENHRY and CDR2 SYGVKD. The CDR3 covers 11 residues. CDR3 coding DNA: TGTGCCATCTCAGGGGGTGGTGGCTACACCTTC. Translation: CAISGGGGYTF.

The chain combines TRBV7-7 with TRBJ2-1, with D possibly being TRBD2 (5 bases). V shed 0 bases and J shed 9 bases, with 9 bases lying between them. This CDR3 region has 13 residues. Germline CDR1 SSHAT, CDR2 FNYEAQ (reference sequence). The CDR3 DNA reads as TGTGCCAGCAGCTTAGCGTGGACTGCTGAGCAGTTCTTC. Amino acids: CASSLAWTAEQFF.

The chain links TRBV7-9 to TRBJ2-7; possibly TRBD1 for D (6 bases). The ends were cut back, 5 bases at V and 6 bases at J, with 14 bases in the middle. Germline V CDR1 and CDR2: SEHNR, FQNEAQ (reference sequence). The CDR3 length is 13 residues. CDR3 sequence reads: CASSEARGFEQYF. Here the CDR3 DNA reads TGTGCCAGCAGCGAAGCCAGGGGATTCGAGCAGTACTTC.

This chain links TRBV7-8 with TRBJ2-3, with TRBD1 identical over 12 bases. Germline V gene lookup returns CDR1 SGHVS and CDR2 FQNEAQ. The CDR3 consists of 15 residues. The trim removed 5 bases at V and 7 bases at J, leaving 7 bases unmatched. CDR3: CASSMGTGGGYTQYF. Written as DNA, the CDR3 is TGTGCCAGCAGCATGGGGACAGGGGGCGGATATACGCAGTATTTT.

J is TRBJ1-1 and V is TRBV2; a weak D match, TRBD1 (5 bases). Germline loops: CDR1 SNHLY, CDR2 FYNNEI. The CDR3 is made up of 13 amino acids. The germline V and J ends were trimmed by 10 bases and 0 bases, with 12 bases remaining between them. CDR3 bases: TGTGCCACCCAGACAGAGCTGAACACTGAAGCTTTCTTT. Its translation is CATQTELNTEAFF.

The chain employs TRBV10-2 and TRBJ2-1; 10 bases align to TRBD2. The CDR3 has 14 residues. Losses at the gene ends were 7 bases for V and 6 bases for J; bases not matched to a gene: 6. In germline, CDR1 is WSHSY, CDR2 SAAADI. The CDR3 DNA reads as TGCGCCAGCACCGGACTAGCGGACCGCAATGAGCAGTTCTTC. The encoded protein is CASTGLADRNEQFF.

The rearrangement joins TRBV7-9 to TRBJ2-7; D uncertain. V was clipped by 5 bases and J by 2 bases, with 13 bases between them. This CDR3 region has 14 residues. CDR1 and CDR2 (germline): SEHNR, FQNEAQ (reference sequence). The DNA of the CDR3 is TGTGCCAGCAGCCCCAGACTGATCCCCTACGAGCAGTACTTC. Translated: CASSPRLIPYEQYF.

J is TRBJ1-1 and V is TRBV5-1; D may be TRBD1 (6 bases). The V and J ends lost 2 bases and 5 bases respectively, with 13 bases between them. Germline CDR1 reads SGHRS; CDR2 reads YFSETQ. The CDR3 loop spans 14 amino acids. The CDR3 nucleotides read TGCGCCAGCAGCTTACCTTCAGGGGAAACTGAAGCTTTCTTT. Protein: CASSLPSGETEAFF.